What follows are 32 T cell receptor beta chains derived from one specimen sequenced in a study of cytomegalovirus exposure and HLA in healthy donors. In the PCR, 60 Vbeta and 13 Jbeta primers were used. The repertoire was sequenced with immunoSEQ multiplex PCR; TCRdb's copy has only in-frame clones and lacks some. The table shows 100,000 or so clones, with roughly 15% occurring only once. Sequenced: PBMCs. These receptors were collected from a female donor in good health and CMV-seronegative.

J is TRBJ1-2 and V is TRBV30; tentative D call: TRBD1 (6 bases). V lost 2 bases and J 11 bases, leaving 18 bases between the germline ends. The germline V gene has CDR1 GTSNPN and CDR2 SVGIG (reference sequence). The CDR3 sequence is 13 residues long. CDR3 sequence reads: CAWSISDSQGYTF. The CDR3 nucleotides read TGTGCCTGGAGTATTTCAGACAGTCAGGGGTACACCTTC.

The chain joins TRBV28 to TRBJ2-1, with no clear D. This CDR3 region has 15 residues. V shed 7 bases and J shed 6 bases, with 19 bases lying between them. Germline CDR1 MDHEN, CDR2 SYDVKM. This chain's CDR3 is CASKPGEFVGNEQFF. CDR3 DNA: TGTGCCAGCAAACCCGGAGAGTTCGTAGGCAATGAGCAGTTCTTC.

The chain recombines TRBV30 with TRBJ1-1, with D perhaps matching TRBD1 (6 bases). Germline V gene sequence: CDR1 GTSNPN, CDR2 SVGIG (reference sequence). The V and J ends lost 3 bases and 4 bases respectively, with 12 bases between them. The CDR3 is 13 residues long. CDR3 DNA: TGTGCCTGGAGGCAGCTCAGGGGCACTGAAGCTTTCTTT. Protein product: CAWRQLRGTEAFF.

V gene TRBV7-2 combines with J gene TRBJ2-2, with 8 nucleotides matching TRBD1. Germline V gene data show CDR1 as SGHTA and CDR2 as FQGNSA. This CDR3 spans 15 amino acids. The ends lost 2 bases at V and 3 bases at J; junction bases unmatched: 2. Here the CDR3 reads CASSLRTGHTGELFF. CDR3 DNA sequence: TGTGCCAGCAGCTTACGGACAGGGCACACCGGGGAGCTGTTTTTT.

V is TRBV6-6 and J is TRBJ2-7; D unclear. Germline values: CDR1 MNHNY, CDR2 SVGAGI (reference sequence). This CDR3 comprises 14 residues. Trimming stripped 4 bases from V and 3 bases from J, with 13 bases between. CDR3 nucleotide sequence: TGTGCCAGCAGTTCCTCGGCCGTCCGCTACGAGCAGTACTTC. Translation gives CASSSSAVRYEQYF.

Only a few counts were recorded for this clone. The V and J genes are TRBV7-2 and TRBJ1-2; 7 bases line up with TRBD1. The trim removed 5 bases at V and 4 bases at J, leaving 13 bases unmatched. This CDR3 has 16 amino acids. In germline, CDR1 is SGHTA, CDR2 FQGNSA. The CDR3, as DNA: TGTGCCAGCAGCAATTGGAGGGACAGAGTAAGCTATGGCTACACCTTC. This codes for CASSNWRDRVSYGYTF.

This clone was detected only a few times. The V and J genes are TRBV28 and TRBJ1-4; 7 bases map to TRBD1. The CDR3 loop spans 17 amino acids. Germline loops: CDR1 MDHEN, CDR2 SYDVKM. The junction had 13 bases not matched to a gene; V was cut back by 4 bases and J by 5 bases. The CDR3, as DNA: TGTGCCAGCAGTTCTAACAGGGGTCGGCCTCAAAATGAAAAACTGTTTTTT. Translated, it gives CASSSNRGRPQNEKLFF.

J is TRBJ2-4 and V is TRBV10-3; 7 bases are a match to TRBD1. The ends lost 6 bases at V and 3 bases at J; junction bases unmatched: 2. This CDR3 is built from 13 residues. Looked up from germline, CDR1 is ENHRY and CDR2 is SYGVKD. The chain's CDR3 is CAISGDSKNIQYF. The DNA for the CDR3 is TGTGCCATCAGCGGGGACAGCAAAAACATTCAGTACTTC.

V gene TRBV19 combines with J gene TRBJ2-2, with unresolved D. Trimming left V 5 bases short and J 6 bases short, with 19 bases between. This CDR3 is built from 16 residues. Germline CDR1 LNHDA, CDR2 SQIVND (reference sequence). The CDR3 loop reads CASSFDERLPAGELFF. CDR3 nucleotides: TGTGCCAGTAGTTTTGACGAGAGACTTCCGGCCGGGGAGCTGTTTTTT.

This chain joins TRBV11-2 and TRBJ1-4; D remains ambiguous. The CDR3 contains 15 residues. The germline gives CDR1 SGHAT, CDR2 FQNNGV. V was shortened by 2 bases and J by 0 bases, with 7 bases between the two germline ends. The CDR3 coding sequence is TGTGCCAGCAGCTTACGAGGGCCAACTAATGAAAAACTGTTTTTT. It is translated as CASSLRGPTNEKLFF. Complete variable domain (other parts from reference TRBV11-2 and TRBJ1-4): EAGVAQSPRYKIIEKRQSVAFWCNPISGHATLYWYQQILGQGPKLLIQFQNNGVVDDSQLPKDRFSAERLKGVDSTLKIQPAKLEDSAVYLCASSLRGPTNEKLFFGSGTQLSVL.

This chain links TRBV7-8 with TRBJ1-1; weak D call: TRBD1 (6 bases). Deletions cut 1 base from V and 4 bases from J, with 19 bases between. There are 17 residues in the CDR3. Per germline, CDR1 SGHVS and CDR2 FQNEAQ. For the CDR3, the DNA is TGTGCCAGCAGCTTAGTGGGGGGGGCAACCCTGGGCACTGAAGCTTTCTTT. It is translated as CASSLVGGATLGTEAFF.

This clone has just a few counts. The V call is TRBV18, the J call TRBJ1-1, with D tentatively TRBD1 (5 bases). With 3 bases removed from V and 7 bases from J, the gap between germline ends came to 18 bases. Germline CDR1 and CDR2: KGHSH and LQKENI. The length of the CDR3 is 15 residues. CDR3 DNA: TGTGCCAGCTCACCTGCGGGGGGAACCGGAAATGAAGCTTTCTTT. Protein: CASSPAGGTGNEAFF.

This clone was counted only a few times. This rearrangement joins TRBV6-1 to TRBJ1-1; tentative D call: TRBD1 (5 bases). Deletions cut 7 bases from V and 7 bases from J, with 13 bases between. Germline-derived CDR1 and CDR2 are MNHNS and SASEGT. The CDR3 has 12 amino acids. The CDR3 here is CASIDGGFEAFF. Written as DNA, the CDR3 is TGTGCCAGCATTGACGGGGGTTTTGAAGCTTTCTTT.

The table lists this clone with a few counts. The rearrangement joins TRBV7-9 to TRBJ2-5; D is undetermined. Per the germline V gene, CDR1 is SEHNR and CDR2 is FQNEAQ (reference sequence). This CDR3 comprises 15 residues. V was clipped by 5 bases and J by 5 bases, with 18 bases between them. Written as DNA, the CDR3 is TGTGCCAGCAGCCCGGGTGTCCAGCGCGGTGAGACCCAGTACTTC. It translates to CASSPGVQRGETQYF.

This clone was counted between two and nine times. This chain connects TRBV6-5 to TRBJ2-3; TRBD2 might be the D (6 bases). V shed 2 bases and J shed 5 bases, with 11 bases lying between them. The CDR3 has 14 residues. CDR1 is MNHEY, CDR2 SVGAGI, per germline. Written as DNA, the CDR3 is TGTGCCAGCAGTTACGGCGGGACCATAGATACGCAGTATTTT. Amino acid sequence: CASSYGGTIDTQYF.

In its sample, this clone was seen a few times. This chain connects TRBV11-3 to TRBJ2-1; 14 bases are shared with TRBD2. CDR1 SGHNT and CDR2 YENEEA come from the germline V gene. The junction had 5 bases not matched to a gene; V was cut back by 3 bases and J by 7 bases. The CDR3 is made up of 16 amino acids. CDR3 amino acids: CASSLTSGGAANEQFF. The CDR3 region has the DNA TGTGCCAGCAGCTTGACTAGCGGGGGGGCGGCGAATGAGCAGTTCTTC.

This clone showed up just a few times. J is TRBJ2-7 and V is TRBV28; 9 bases fit TRBD1. The ends lost 5 bases at V and 5 bases at J; junction bases unmatched: 13. The CDR3 sequence is 16 residues long. Germline V gives CDR1 MDHEN, CDR2 SYDVKM. DNA of the CDR3: TGTGCCAGCAGTCCGCAGTCCGGGACAGGGTTTCACGAGCAGTACTTC. Translation gives CASSPQSGTGFHEQYF.

The CDR3: CASSSTWGGTEAFF. Written as DNA, the CDR3 is TGTGCCAGCAGCTCGACATGGGGAGGCACTGAAGCTTTCTTT. The chain recombines TRBV5-8 with TRBJ1-1; D is ambiguous. This CDR3 has 14 amino acids. V lost 3 bases and J 4 bases, leaving 13 bases between the germline ends. Germline V gene data show CDR1 as SGHTS and CDR2 as YDEGEE.

V is TRBV13 and J is TRBJ2-7; 9 bases line up with TRBD1. V shed 5 bases, J shed 6 bases, and the junction held 8 bases outside the gene matches. The CDR3 consists of 14 residues. CDR1 PRHDT and CDR2 FYEKMQ come from the germline V gene (reference sequence). The CDR3 region is CASSGTGKLLEQYF. CDR3 coding DNA: TGTGCCAGCAGCGGGACAGGGAAGCTCCTCGAGCAGTACTTC. Full variable domain (outside the CDR3, taken from reference TRBV13 and TRBJ2-7): AAGVIQSPRHLIKEKRETATLKCYPIPRHDTVYWYQQGPGQDPQFLISFYEKMQSDKGSIPDRFSAQQFSDYHSELNMSSLELGDSALYFCASSGTGKLLEQYFGPGTRLTVT.

This clone occurred a few times. V is TRBV5-6 and J is TRBJ2-7, with 11 nucleotides matching TRBD2. Germline CDR1 reads SGHDT; CDR2 reads YYEEEE. J was trimmed by 4 bases and V by 2 bases; bases with no gene match: 5. The CDR3 sequence is 15 residues long. The CDR3 DNA reads TGTGCCAGCAGCTTTATGACTAGCGGGAATTACGAGCAGTACTTC. The encoded protein is CASSFMTSGNYEQYF.

This clone was seen only a few times. The CDR3 sequence is CASSDISNQPQHF. The CDR3 nucleotides are TGTGCCAGCAGTGATATCAGCAATCAGCCCCAGCATTTT. V and J are TRBV6-1 and TRBJ1-5; the D is unclear. CDR3 length: 13 amino acids. Between the trimmed V and J ends, which lost 3 bases and 1 base, there was a span of 4 bases. CDR1 is MNHNS and CDR2 is SASEGT in the germline V gene.

This chain joins TRBV23-1 and TRBJ2-1; 8 positions match TRBD1. TRBV23-1 counts as an open reading frame of uncertain function. This CDR3 contains 17 residues. Trimming at V came to 2 bases and at J to 6 bases, leaving 12 bases not matched to a gene. For the CDR3, the DNA is TGCGCCAGCAGTCAAACCGGCCCTCAGGGGGCGGGCAATGAGCAGTTCTTC. Protein product: CASSQTGPQGAGNEQFF.

This clone has a handful of counts. The V call is TRBV28, the J call TRBJ1-5; D may be TRBD1 (6 bases). Germline V gene lookup returns CDR1 MDHEN and CDR2 SYDVKM. V lost 7 bases to trimming and J lost 7 bases, with 17 bases between them. CDR3 length: 14 amino acids. DNA for the CDR3: TGTGCCAGCACCAGCACAGGGTTACGACAGCCCCAGCATTTT. Translated, it gives CASTSTGLRQPQHF.

The rearrangement joins TRBV27 to TRBJ2-5; TRBD2 aligns across 10 bases. From germline, CDR1 is MNHEY and CDR2 SMNVEV (reference sequence). V trimming: 0 bases; J trimming: 5 bases; junction bases outside the gene matches: 9. There are 17 residues in the CDR3. The CDR3 DNA follows: TGTGCCAGCAGTTTATCCTTTCTAGCGGGAGTCTCTGAGACCCAGTACTTC. Its protein is CASSLSFLAGVSETQYF.

The chain employs TRBV4-1 and TRBJ2-4; 14 bases map to TRBD2. CDR1 and CDR2 from the germline V gene are MGHRA and YSYEKL. CDR3 length equals 18 residues. Losses at the gene ends were 3 bases for V and 0 bases for J; bases not matched to a gene: 4. CDR3 region: CASSQGLAGDRAKNIQYF. As DNA, the CDR3 is TGCGCCAGCAGCCAGGGACTAGCGGGAGATCGAGCCAAAAACATTCAGTACTTC.

This clone was seen more than once but under ten times. The chain carries TRBV19 and TRBJ2-5; D is unclear. This CDR3 spans 13 amino acids. CDR1 is LNHDA, CDR2 SQIVND, per germline (reference sequence). Trimming removed 5 bases at V and 5 bases at J, with 12 bases between. As DNA, the CDR3 is TGTGCCAGTAGTGGTACAGAGTGGGAGACCCAGTACTTC. This gives the protein CASSGTEWETQYF. Full variable domain (rest looked up from reference TRBV19 and TRBJ2-5): DGGITQSPKYLFRKEGQNVTLSCEQNLNHDAMYWYRQDPGQGLRLIYYSQIVNDFQKGDIAEGYSVSREKKESFPLTVTSAQKNPTAFYLCASSGTEWETQYFGPGTRLLVL.

V is TRBV19 and J is TRBJ1-2; D might be TRBD1 (6 bases). The CDR3 has 15 amino acids. Germline values: CDR1 LNHDA, CDR2 SQIVND (reference sequence). The V end lost 10 bases, the J end lost 6 bases, and 24 bases lay between the germline ends. CDR3 loop: CAIAPGHGSVDGYTF. CDR3 nucleotides: TGTGCCATTGCCCCGGGACATGGGAGTGTGGATGGCTACACCTTC.

The genes are TRBV19 and TRBJ1-5; 7 bases map to TRBD1. The CDR3 has 18 residues. The ends lost 7 bases at V and 8 bases at J; junction bases unmatched: 23. The germline V gene encodes CDR1 LNHDA and CDR2 SQIVND (reference sequence). CDR3 bases: TGTGCCAGTAACGGGTCGGCAGGGGGTCGATTAATATTAAAGCCCCAGCATTTT. Translated: CASNGSAGGRLILKPQHF.

The V and J genes are TRBV25-1 and TRBJ2-7; a weak D match, TRBD2 (6 bases). CDR1 MGHDK and CDR2 SYGVNS come from the germline V gene. V dropped 8 bases and J dropped 0 bases, with 17 bases sitting between them. There are 15 residues in the CDR3. The CDR3 reads CASAGIEDSSYEQYF. CDR3 DNA: TGTGCCAGCGCGGGGATCGAAGACAGCTCCTACGAGCAGTACTTC.

The chain employs TRBV5-6 and TRBJ2-7; TRBD2 might be the D (5 bases). Germline V gene data show CDR1 as SGHDT and CDR2 as YYEEEE. Between the trimmed V and J ends, which lost 3 bases and 3 bases, there was a span of 13 bases. The CDR3 contains 14 residues. DNA of the CDR3: TGTGCCAGCAGCTCCACCGGACGGGACTACGAGCAGTACTTC. It codes for CASSSTGRDYEQYF.

This clone was detected only a few times. This chain connects TRBV2 to TRBJ2-3, with 9 nucleotides matching TRBD1. Germline V lookup: CDR1 SNHLY, CDR2 FYNNEI. Losses at the gene ends were 6 bases for V and 1 base for J; bases not matched to a gene: 5. The CDR3 totals 15 residues. CDR3 bases: TGTGCCAGCAGGCTGAGGACAGGGGGCACAGATACGCAGTATTTT. This sequence encodes CASRLRTGGTDTQYF.

This clone was counted between two and nine times. The chain combines TRBV14 with TRBJ1-1; D call uncertain. From germline, CDR1 is SGHDN and CDR2 FVKESK. This CDR3 is 15 amino acids long. The V end lost 2 bases, the J end lost 0 bases, and 10 bases lay between the germline ends. Here the CDR3 reads CASSQKFVMNTEAFF. The CDR3 DNA sequence: TGTGCCAGCAGCCAAAAATTTGTAATGAACACTGAAGCTTTCTTT.